This T cell receptor (beta chain) was retrieved from a study of Ad26.COV2.S vaccination and SARS-CoV-2 variants. Some clones are missing from TCRdb's copy, which holds only in-frame ones; the method was immunoSEQ multiplex PCR. The sample carries 300,000 to 400,000 clones, around 89% recorded once. The germline V gene has CDR1 SGHNT and CDR2 YYREEE (reference sequence). This CDR3 is built from 16 residues. Deletions cut 4 bases from V and 1 base from J, with 15 bases between. Treatment here: some 19 received Ad26.COV2.S at low or high dose, single or two shots; roughly 5 received placebo; per-sample allocation not given. Samples came from day 63 after the first vaccine or placebo injection.

This sequence was found in a person aged 18-60 years who received the Ad26.COV2.S COVID-19 vaccine or a placebo. The sequenced sample was peripheral blood, obtained in a trial of Ad26.COV2.S vaccine versus placebo. The V gene is TRBV5-4, the J gene TRBJ2-4, with D unclear. The CDR3 DNA sequence: TGTGCCAGCAGCCCCTACAACCTGGCGGCCAAAAACATTCAGTACTTC. This translates into CASSPYNLAAKNIQYF.